Listed below are T cell receptor beta chains from one sample, sequenced in a study of blood T cell repertoires in COVID-19. TCRdb's table, derived via immunoSEQ multiplex PCR, lists solely in-frame clones and lacks some. Among approximately 30,000 clones listed, around 90% were seen once. The sequenced material came from peripheral blood. These receptors were collected from a woman between 35 and 50 years old with active or convalescent COVID-19. Both conserved end residues are part of each CDR3. The order of the fields is V gene, J gene, CDR3 protein.

>TRBV28|TRBJ1-5
CASSFPLDNQPQHF
>TRBV7-2|TRBJ2-7
CASSLDRGLTYEQYF
>TRBV5-1|TRBJ2-2
CASSFGGRNTGELFF
>TRBV19|TRBJ1-5
CASRTGGGQVNQPQHF
>TRBV28|TRBJ1-6
CASTGRGNSPLHF
>TRBV19|TRBJ1-1
CASSMDWTEAFF
>TRBV11-2|TRBJ1-2
CASSWGQTYGYTF
>TRBV7-9|TRBJ2-3
CASSLLGAGRRPIGVTQYF
>TRBV5-1|TRBJ1-4
CASSPPEGGGGEKLFF
>TRBV6-5|TRBJ2-7
CASSRRGAYGEQYF
>TRBV2|TRBJ1-5
CASRPQGTNQPQHF
>TRBV19|TRBJ1-2
CASRAQAWVYGYTF
>TRBV5-1|TRBJ2-1
CASGQYNEQFF
>TRBV11-2|TRBJ2-7
CASSLLGTDEYF
>TRBV11-3|TRBJ2-2
CASSPRQGHGELFF
>TRBV28|TRBJ1-2
CASSRSDNLNYGYTF
>TRBV27|TRBJ1-2
CASSFRVTHGYTF
>TRBV4-2|TRBJ2-3
CASSLERGHTQYF
>TRBV7-2|TRBJ2-7
CASSRGLAGATTSYEQYF
>TRBV5-6|TRBJ2-1
CASSLGQASYNEQFF
>TRBV7-9|TRBJ1-4
CASSHREGVEKLFF
>TRBV4-3|TRBJ1-2
CASSQVSGGGYTF
>TRBV27|TRBJ2-1
CASSPLPPKGDEQFF
>TRBV5-1|TRBJ2-7
CASSSLGAGDNEQYF
>TRBV2|TRBJ2-7
CASNPRQWGGSYEQYF
>TRBV2|TRBJ2-3
CARTGGTLAGGKGDTQYF
>TRBV20-1|TRBJ1-2
CSASYEGDYGYTF
>TRBV2|TRBJ1-1
CASSDERARMEAFF
>TRBV7-2|TRBJ1-6
CASNAGGLGVNSPLHF
>TRBV10-3|TRBJ2-5
CAISERGAGRETQYF
>TRBV4-3|TRBJ1-2
CASSQAGEGRGYTF
>TRBV30|TRBJ2-5
CAWRDRGRETQYF
>TRBV7-3|TRBJ2-7
CASSPGAGEGYEQYF
>TRBV30|TRBJ2-5
CAWSPGQGKETQYF
>TRBV14|TRBJ2-1
CASSQRIAYNEQFF
>TRBV7-7|TRBJ2-1
CASSLGLAGVSQYNNEQFF
>TRBV29-1|TRBJ2-7
CSVEATPGGYEQYF
>TRBV30|TRBJ2-7
CAWSVGAEQYF
>TRBV13|TRBJ1-2
CASSDQLITGANYGYTF
>TRBV25-1|TRBJ2-1
CATERQGISSYNEQFF
>TRBV5-6|TRBJ2-7
CASSLVADWSTQQYF
>TRBV30|TRBJ1-5
CAWSRGGQGNQPQHF
>TRBV3-1/TRBV3-2|TRBJ1-6
CASSQGGSSYNSPLHF
>TRBV27|TRBJ2-7
CASSLFSTTGNKQYF
>TRBV21-1|TRBJ1-6
CASSKSGLRAGDNSPLHF
>TRBV9|TRBJ2-1
CASSVRAGHNEQFF
>TRBV3-1/TRBV3-2|TRBJ2-1
CASSQDWVGQGAYEQFF
>TRBV11-2|TRBJ1-2
CASSSTGGNYGYTF
>TRBV20-1|TRBJ2-1
CSASVAGISYNEQFF
>TRBV19|TRBJ1-5
CASSIGTGGNQPQHF
>TRBV12-3/TRBV12-4|TRBJ1-1
CASSYSTEAFF
>TRBV5-1|TRBJ1-1
CASSFSGAGETEAFF
>TRBV2|TRBJ2-7
CANKGGTSGEQYF
>TRBV12-3/TRBV12-4|TRBJ1-2
CASRETGWEGYTF